This T cell receptor beta chain was captured by sequencing in a study of resident and recirculating memory T cells in vitiligo. At the level of the study: Shave-biopsy epidermis from lesional and nonlesional skin was sequenced alongside PBMCs. No cells were sorted; samples were homogenized just before genomic DNA extraction.

Comments on this clone: Its target is unknown.

Sequencing used immunoSEQ multiplex PCR; TCRdb keeps in-frame clones, though not all of them. The sample lists 40,000 to 45,000 clones, 85% to 95% seen once, with roughly 5% in the top ten. Findings and caveats of the study: Different lesions suggested infiltration by different T cell clones. Vitiligo lesions lacked a unique dominant clone, and clonality varied.

V trimming: 4 bases; J trimming: 5 bases; junction bases outside the gene matches: 7. This CDR3 is built from 16 residues. CDR1 is SGHDT, CDR2 YYEEEE, per germline. This sequence was found in a male donor with vitiligo. V and J are TRBV5-6 and TRBJ2-5, with 14 bases identical to TRBD2. The sequenced sample was blood. CDR3 in DNA: TGTGCCAGCAGCCAGACTAGCGGGGGGGCCTATGAGACCCAGTACTTC. It codes for CASSQTSGGAYETQYF.